The next 12 T cell receptor beta chains were all read from a single sample in a study of blood T cells in healthy people across ages. For the second PCR, which ran for about 7 to 11 cycles, a sample-barcoded 5' primer and a J-beta primer mix were used. MiXCR was run by TCRdb on the 5' RACE reads, yielding one entry per CDR3 protein. Of nearly 800,000 distinct CDR3 sequences detected, more than 50% appear once; the ten largest clones hold roughly 25%. Material: blood. These TCRs come from a middle-aged man in good health.

V is TRBV7-3 and J is TRBJ2-6; D not certain. There are 16 residues in the CDR3. Germline CDR1 SGHTA, CDR2 FQGTGA. Trimming removed 1 base from V and 2 bases from J, with 9 bases in between. The CDR3 DNA follows: TGTGCCAGCAGCTTAATAGGTGGGGCTGGGGCCAACGTCCTGACTTTC. It encodes CASSLIGGAGANVLTF.

This clonotype was observed a handful of times. CDR3 coding DNA: TGTGCCATCAGTGAGTACCGGGAAGAGACCCAGTACTTC. It translates to CAISEYREETQYF. The V call is TRBV10-3, the J call TRBJ2-5; D is unclear. The ends were cut back, 1 base at V and 3 bases at J, with 6 bases in the middle. CDR3 length equals 13 residues. CDR1 is ENHRY, CDR2 SYGVKD, per germline.

The chain uses TRBV7-2 and TRBJ2-7; maybe TRBD2 (5 bases). Trimming stripped 1 base from V and 6 bases from J, with 13 bases between. The germline CDR1 and CDR2 sequences are SGHTA and FQGNSA. CDR3 length: 14 amino acids. The DNA of the CDR3 is TGTGCCAGCAGCTTAGGGCCGGGAACCTCCGAGCAGTACTTC. Its translation: CASSLGPGTSEQYF.

The V and J genes are TRBV15 and TRBJ2-3; D uncertain. Germline V gene sequence: CDR1 LNHNV, CDR2 YYDKDF (reference sequence). CDR3 length: 13 residues. The V end lost 3 bases, the J end lost 3 bases, and 7 bases lay between the germline ends. CDR3: CATSSTWTDTQYF. The CDR3 bases are TGTGCCACCAGCAGCACATGGACAGATACGCAGTATTTT.

The chain carries TRBV9 and TRBJ2-1; D remains ambiguous. Germline V gives CDR1 SGDLS, CDR2 YYNGEE. Trimming took 6 bases from V and 2 from J, leaving 12 bases between them. The length of the CDR3 is 14 residues. Here the CDR3 reads CASTRLATYNEQFF. The CDR3 nucleotides are TGTGCCAGCACCCGATTAGCTACCTACAATGAGCAGTTCTTC.

This CDR3 is CASSHRIISSYNEQFF. CDR3 in DNA: TGCGCCAGCAGCCACCGTATAATAAGCTCCTACAATGAGCAGTTCTTC. The chain employs TRBV4-1 and TRBJ2-1, with D uncertain. The CDR3 length is 16 residues. Germline V gene lookup returns CDR1 MGHRA and CDR2 YSYEKL. Trimming took 3 bases from V and 0 from J, leaving 12 bases between them.

J is TRBJ2-3 and V is TRBV5-1, with D uncertain. CDR1 and CDR2 (germline): SGHRS, YFSETQ. The CDR3 contains 16 residues. The V and J ends lost 0 bases and 0 bases respectively, with 11 bases between them. CDR3 in amino acids: CASSLEGNPSTDTQYF. CDR3 nucleotide sequence: TGCGCCAGCAGCTTGGAAGGGAACCCTAGCACAGATACGCAGTATTTT.

This clonotype occurred a few times. The chain uses TRBV5-1 and TRBJ2-7; 12 positions match TRBD2. V lost 1 base, J lost 5 bases, and 7 bases stayed unmatched. This CDR3 comprises 16 residues. CDR1 is SGHRS and CDR2 is YFSETQ in the germline V gene. The CDR3 DNA sequence: TGCGCCAGCAGCTTGACCTCTAGCGGGAGGGCTCACGAGCAGTACTTC. This sequence encodes CASSLTSSGRAHEQYF.

This clonotype was picked up one time. J is TRBJ2-3 and V is TRBV20-1; no clear D. V was trimmed by 0 bases and J by 1 base, leaving 8 bases between them. This CDR3 region has 14 residues. CDR1 and CDR2 from the germline V gene are DFQATT and SNEGSKA (reference sequence). The CDR3 sequence is CSAREEMGTDTQYF. The DNA of the CDR3 is TGCAGTGCTAGAGAGGAGATGGGCACAGATACGCAGTATTTT.

The V gene is TRBV27, the J gene TRBJ2-5; D is perhaps TRBD1 (5 bases). This CDR3 spans 14 amino acids. Germline CDR1 reads MNHEY; CDR2 reads SMNVEV (reference sequence). Trimming stripped 2 bases from V and 3 bases from J, with 10 bases between. The CDR3 nucleotides are TGTGCCAGCAGTTTAGCAGGGTATAAAGAGACCCAGTACTTC. Protein sequence: CASSLAGYKETQYF.

The chain uses TRBV4-1 and TRBJ1-1, with D possibly TRBD1 on 5 matching bases. There are 13 residues in the CDR3. Germline-derived CDR1 and CDR2 are MGHRA and YSYEKL. V dropped 2 bases and J dropped 5 bases, with 9 bases sitting between them. CDR3 loop: CASSQNQGTEAFF. CDR3 nucleotides: TGCGCCAGCAGCCAAAATCAGGGTACTGAAGCTTTCTTT.

V usage is TRBV7-3 and J usage is TRBJ2-1; a possible D gene is TRBD2 (6 bases). Germline CDR1 reads SGHTA; CDR2 reads FQGTGA. This CDR3 has 17 residues. Trimming pared 2 bases from V and 1 base from J, leaving 15 bases between. CDR3 residues: CASSLQPGGDSYNEQFF. The CDR3, as DNA: TGTGCCAGCAGCTTACAGCCGGGCGGGGATTCCTACAATGAGCAGTTCTTC.